This TCR beta chain was recorded in a study of blood T cells in healthy people across ages (dated by TCRdb to the mid-2010s). Background for the entire study: In model experiments, roughly one uniquely barcoded TCR beta cDNA molecule per two T cells was captured by template switching. To track age-related changes in TCR beta repertoire diversity, the study relied on deep sequencing normalized with unique cDNA molecular identifiers. The donors were split into four age groups: young (average 16 years), middle-aged (roughly 40), aged (more than 60) and long-lived (approximately 80). Donors of different ages were randomly distributed across sequencing lanes to avoid experimental bias. For two donors (one aged 18 to 30 and one aged 80 or older), the study analyzed two additional independent replicas of 1 million unique cDNA reads from the same blood draw.

The roughly 39 donors, aged 6 to 90 years, were systemically healthy Caucasian individuals from Russia. Each donor gave ten milliliters of peripheral blood, drawn into EDTA-treated Vacutainer tubes. Ficoll-Paque density-gradient centrifugation was used to isolate PBMCs, with at least 7 million per sample. Total RNA, at least 5.5 micrograms per sample, was extracted from PBMCs with Trizol reagent. For every donor, flow cytometry on a PBMC aliquot measured the percentage of naive CD45RAhigh/CD27high T cells. The library came from 5' RACE. Reads for this sample came from an Illumina HiSeq 2500. A second 7 to 11 cycle PCR used a sample-barcoded 5' primer and a J-beta primer mix. Each TCR beta cDNA molecule received a unique molecular identifier from a template-switch 5' adaptor carrying 12 random nucleotides. Each sample yielded at least 2.5 million CDR3-containing paired-end reads. The Mint cDNA synthesis kit, primed by a TRBC-specific oligonucleotide, was used to synthesize first-strand cDNA from all RNA. Following uracil-DNA glycosylase treatment, a first 18-cycle PCR with universal primers M1SS and BC2_uni_R was performed on all cDNA. On the study's bioinformatics: Normalization of each sample was performed by random selection of 1 million high-quality reads, each carrying a distinct molecular identifier. Reads with shared molecular identifiers were discarded instead of being binned into consensus sequences. MiTCR, run with a Q25 quality threshold and the strictest error-elimination algorithm, handled CDR3 identification, clonotype clustering and error correction. A nonparametric unseen species model with Euler transformation was used to estimate lower-bound total TCR beta diversity. The raw public reads went through TCRdb reprocessing: fastp at Q25, MiXCR clone calling, in-frame beta chains kept. Each record represents a unique CDR3 protein, reported with the most common genes and DNA among its rows. These V and J calls originate from TCRdb's pipeline instead of the authors' own analysis. This sample holds over a million distinct CDR3 sequences; 35% to 45% were observed only once. The ten largest clones take up roughly 7.7% of the sample.

Points on this clonotype: Its recognized antigen is unknown. No clone much larger than this one lies a single base away; base qualities are absent.

For CDR1 and CDR2, the germline V gene lists SGDLS and YYNGEE. From cysteine to phenylalanine, the CDR3 is 18 amino acids long. Just CDR3 DNA is preserved here, 54 bases in frame from base 1. V is clipped by 0 bases and J by 3 bases, and the sequence between their germline boundaries is 21 bases long. Findings and caveats that apply to the study as a whole: The CMV infection status of donors was not known, potentially confounding age-related changes in expanded clonotypes. Observed TCR beta diversity per million T cells fell roughly linearly with age, and a significant reduction was already apparent by age roughly 40. Estimates of total diversity based on one million sequenced T cells were regarded as lower bounds and as underestimates. Since profiling was done on bulk unsorted PBMCs, naive and antigen-experienced compartments could not be conclusively compared. Compared with the aged group, the long-lived group had more naive CD4+ T cells, fewer expanded clones and increased TCR diversity, a pattern suggesting age selection. Observed TCR beta diversity correlated strongly with the percentage of naive T cells measured by flow cytometry.

Recombination linked TRBV9 to TRBJ1-2, with TRBD1 tentatively as D gene (5 bases match). Sample: blood. The receptor comes from a woman under 30 in good health. The CDR3 is CASSVGEMLDIKYYGYTF. The nucleotides are TGTGCCAGCAGCGTAGGGGAAATGCTGGACATCAAGTACTATGGCTACACCTTC.